Listed below are T cell receptor beta chains from one sample, sequenced in a study of blood T cell repertoires in COVID-19. Profiling relied on immunoSEQ multiplex PCR, and the TCRdb table lists in-frame clones only, not all of them. The table lists some 270,000 clones, approximately 89% of them singletons, with approximately 10% in the top ten. The sequenced sample was peripheral blood. Source of these receptors: a man in his forties with active or convalescent COVID-19. Both conserved end residues are part of each CDR3. A D gene is named only where the DNA matches it firmly. Clone size appears in some rows only: once, few, many, or a class for an expanded clone.

cdr3_length j_call v_call d_call clone_size cdr3_nt cdr3_aa
13 TRBJ1-3 TRBV7-8 . . TGTGCCAGCAGCTTCTATGGGGCGGACACCATATATTTT CASSFYGADTIYF
13 TRBJ1-2 TRBV5-1 . . TGCGCCAGCAGCTTGGAACAGAACTATGGCTACACCTTC CASSLEQNYGYTF
16 TRBJ2-7 TRBV11-2 TRBD1 . TGTGCCAGCAGCTTAAGTGGGACAGGGTTTTCCTACGAGCAGTACTTC CASSLSGTGFSYEQYF
17 TRBJ2-7 TRBV7-2 TRBD2 . TGTGCCAGCAGCTTAGGGGTTGTGCTAGCGGGGGACTACGAGCAGTACTTC CASSLGVVLAGDYEQYF
14 TRBJ1-6 TRBV5-1 . once TGCGCCAGCAGCCCCGGGATGCATAATTCACCCCTCCACTTT CASSPGMHNSPLHF
16 TRBJ2-1 TRBV6-6 TRBD2 once TGTGCCAGCAGGACCCGTAGAGGGAGGGGATTGAATGAGCAGTTCTTC CASRTRRGRGLNEQFF
15 TRBJ2-7 TRBV11-1 TRBD2 . TGTGCCAGCAGCCCCCGACTAGCGGGATTGTACGAGCAGTACTTC CASSPRLAGLYEQYF
15 TRBJ1-1 TRBV11-2 . . TGTGCCAGCAGCTTTACCGACAGGCCCAGCACTGAAGCTTTCTTT CASSFTDRPSTEAFF
16 TRBJ2-1 TRBV2 TRBD2 . TGTGCCAGCAGTGGCACTAGCGGGGTCTCCTACAATGAGCAGTTCTTC CASSGTSGVSYNEQFF
12 TRBJ2-2 TRBV7-3 . . TGTGCCAGCACCGGGAACACCGGGGAGCTGTTTTTT CASTGNTGELFF
11 TRBJ2-7 TRBV3-1/TRBV3-2 TRBD2 . TGTGCAGCCGGGACTATTGACGAGCAGTACTTC CAAGTIDEQYF
15 TRBJ2-1 TRBV6-4 TRBD2 . TGTGCCAGCAGTGAGAGTGCTAGCGGGGATGATGAGCAGTTCTTC CASSESASGDDEQFF
13 TRBJ1-4 TRBV19 . . TGTGCCAGTAGTCTTCCCAGGGAGGGAAAACTGTTTTTT CASSLPREGKLFF
13 TRBJ1-1 TRBV2 . . TGTGCCAGCAGAGGAGAGACGGGCACTGAAGCTTTCTTT CASRGETGTEAFF
13 TRBJ1-1 TRBV7-9 . . TGTGCCAGCAGCGTGGGGCAGGGCGATGAAGCTTTCTTT CASSVGQGDEAFF
11 TRBJ1-4 TRBV25-1 . . TGTGCCAGCAGTGAATTAGAAAAACTGTTTTTT CASSELEKLFF
13 TRBJ2-1 TRBV24-1 . . TGTGCCACCAGTGAATGGCTAGCAGCTGAGCAGTTCTTC CATSEWLAAEQFF
15 TRBJ1-4 TRBV13 TRBD1 . TGTGCCAGCAGCCACCGGGGACAGGGTGATGAAAAACTGTTTTTT CASSHRGQGDEKLFF
15 TRBJ2-5 TRBV5-1 TRBD2 . TGCGCCAGCAGCTTGGACCCGAGCGGGGAGGAGACCCAGTACTTC CASSLDPSGEETQYF
13 TRBJ1-1 TRBV30 . few TGTGCCTGGAGTGTTTGGGGGGACACTGAAGCTTTCTTT CAWSVWGDTEAFF
15 TRBJ2-2 TRBV5-4 . once TGTGCCAGCAGCTTGCCCAGGGGCGACACCGGGGAGCTGTTTTTT CASSLPRGDTGELFF
12 TRBJ1-1 TRBV15 . . TGTGCCACGAGCCTCGGTTACACTGAAGCTTTCTTT CATSLGYTEAFF
15 TRBJ2-1 TRBV2 TRBD2 . TGTGCCAGCAGACGCGGGGGTAGCTCCTACAATGAGCAGTTCTTC CASRRGGSSYNEQFF
13 TRBJ1-6 TRBV12-3/TRBV12-4 . . TGTGCCAGCAGTTTTCAAGCGTCTTCACCCCTCCACTTT CASSFQASSPLHF
16 TRBJ2-7 TRBV29-1 . . TGCAGCGTTGTTATAGGGGCTCGTCGTAGCTCCTACGAGCAGTACTTC CSVVIGARRSSYEQYF